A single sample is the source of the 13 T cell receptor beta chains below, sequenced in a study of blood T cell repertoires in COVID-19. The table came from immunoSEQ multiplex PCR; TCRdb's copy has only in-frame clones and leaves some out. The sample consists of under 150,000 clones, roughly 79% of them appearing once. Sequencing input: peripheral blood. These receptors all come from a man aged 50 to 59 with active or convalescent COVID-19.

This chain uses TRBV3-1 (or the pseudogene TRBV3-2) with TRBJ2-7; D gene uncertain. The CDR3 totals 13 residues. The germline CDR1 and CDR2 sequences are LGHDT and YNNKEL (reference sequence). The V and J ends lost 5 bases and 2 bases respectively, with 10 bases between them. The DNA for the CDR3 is TGTGCCAGCAGCTACAGTCAACCCTACGAGCAGTACTTC. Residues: CASSYSQPYEQYF.

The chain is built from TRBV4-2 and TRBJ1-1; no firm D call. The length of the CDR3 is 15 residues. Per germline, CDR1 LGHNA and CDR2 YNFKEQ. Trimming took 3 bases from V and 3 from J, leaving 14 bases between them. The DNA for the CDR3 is TGTGCCAGCAGCCAGATCGAGGTCGTGGACACTGAAGCTTTCTTT. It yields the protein CASSQIEVVDTEAFF.

CDR3 residues: CASSLDRGPVNTIYF. In DNA form, the CDR3 reads TGTGCCAGCAGCTTGGACAGGGGGCCCGTAAACACCATATATTTT. This chain links TRBV5-4 with TRBJ1-3; 9 nucleotides agree with TRBD1. The CDR3 is made up of 15 amino acids. Germline lookup yields CDR1 SGHNT and CDR2 YYREEE (reference sequence). The trim removed 0 bases at V and 6 bases at J, leaving 4 bases unmatched.

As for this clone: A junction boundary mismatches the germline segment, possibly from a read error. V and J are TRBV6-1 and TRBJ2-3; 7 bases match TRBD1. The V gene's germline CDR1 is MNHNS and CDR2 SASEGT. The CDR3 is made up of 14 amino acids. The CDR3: CASREGGRADTQYF. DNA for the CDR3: TGTGCCAGCAGGGAAGGGGGCAGAGCAGATACGCAGTATTTT.

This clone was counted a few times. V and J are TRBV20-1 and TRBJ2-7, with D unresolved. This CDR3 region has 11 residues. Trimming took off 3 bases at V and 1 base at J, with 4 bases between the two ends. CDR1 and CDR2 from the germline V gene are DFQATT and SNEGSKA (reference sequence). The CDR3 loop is CSASQSYEQYF. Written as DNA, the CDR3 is TGCAGTGCTAGCCAATCCTACGAGCAGTACTTC.

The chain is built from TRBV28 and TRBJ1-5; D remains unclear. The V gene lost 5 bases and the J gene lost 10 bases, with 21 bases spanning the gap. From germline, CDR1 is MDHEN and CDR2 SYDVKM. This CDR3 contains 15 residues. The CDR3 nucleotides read TGTGCCAGCAGTCAGAATGGGCTAGCAATCAGCCCCCAGCATTTT. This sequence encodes CASSQNGLAISPQHF.

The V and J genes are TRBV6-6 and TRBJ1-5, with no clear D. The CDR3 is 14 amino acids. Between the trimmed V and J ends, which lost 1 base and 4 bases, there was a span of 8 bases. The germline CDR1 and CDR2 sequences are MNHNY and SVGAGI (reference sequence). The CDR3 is CASSYLAGNQPQHF. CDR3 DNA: TGTGCCAGCAGTTACTTGGCGGGTAATCAGCCCCAGCATTTT.

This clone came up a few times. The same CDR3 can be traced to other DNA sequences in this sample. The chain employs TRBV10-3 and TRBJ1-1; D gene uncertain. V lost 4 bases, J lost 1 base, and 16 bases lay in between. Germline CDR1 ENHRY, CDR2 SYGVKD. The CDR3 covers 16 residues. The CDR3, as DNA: TGTGCCATCAGTGCCCAAGGCGGGGAATCGAACACTGAAGCTTTCTTT. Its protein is CAISAQGGESNTEAFF.

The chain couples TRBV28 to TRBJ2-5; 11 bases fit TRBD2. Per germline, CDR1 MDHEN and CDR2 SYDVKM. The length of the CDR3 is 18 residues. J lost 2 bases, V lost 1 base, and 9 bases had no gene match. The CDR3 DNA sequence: TGTGCCAGCAGTTTATTAGGCCTAGCGGGAGGAGGTCAAGAGACCCAGTACTTC. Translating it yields CASSLLGLAGGGQETQYF. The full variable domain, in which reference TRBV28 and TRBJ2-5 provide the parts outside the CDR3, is DVKVTQSSRYLVKRTGEKVFLECVQDMDHENMFWYRQDPGLGLRLIYFSYDVKMKEKGDIPEGYSVSREKKERFSLILESASTNQTSMYLCASSLLGLAGGGQETQYFGPGTRLLVL.

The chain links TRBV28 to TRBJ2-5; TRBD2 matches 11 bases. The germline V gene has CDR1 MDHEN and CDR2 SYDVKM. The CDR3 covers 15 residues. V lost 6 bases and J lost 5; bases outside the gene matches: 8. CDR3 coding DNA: TGTGCCAGCAGACGGAGTAGCGGGAGGGTTGAGACCCAGTACTTC. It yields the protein CASRRSSGRVETQYF.

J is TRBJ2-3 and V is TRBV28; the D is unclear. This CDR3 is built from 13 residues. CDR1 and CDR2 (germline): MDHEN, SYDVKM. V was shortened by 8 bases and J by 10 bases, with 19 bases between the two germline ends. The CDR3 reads CASSPAAPPAQYF. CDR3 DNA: TGTGCCAGCTCACCTGCGGCTCCCCCTGCGCAGTATTTT.

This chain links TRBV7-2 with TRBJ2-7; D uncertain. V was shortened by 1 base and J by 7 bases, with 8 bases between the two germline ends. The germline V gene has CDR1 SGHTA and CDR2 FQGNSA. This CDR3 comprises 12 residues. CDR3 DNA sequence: TGTGCCAGCAGCTTAGACTTACGAGAGCAGTACTTC. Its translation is CASSLDLREQYF.

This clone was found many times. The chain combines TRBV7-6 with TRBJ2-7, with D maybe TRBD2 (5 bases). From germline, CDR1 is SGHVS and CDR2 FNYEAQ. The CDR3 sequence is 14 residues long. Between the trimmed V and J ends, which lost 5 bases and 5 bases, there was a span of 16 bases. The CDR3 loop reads CASSPGIKADEQYF. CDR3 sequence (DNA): TGTGCCAGCAGCCCCGGGATCAAGGCTGACGAGCAGTACTTC. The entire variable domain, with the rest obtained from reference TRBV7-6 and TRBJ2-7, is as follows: GAGVSQSPRYKVTKRGQDVALRCDPISGHVSLYWYRQALGQGPEFLTYFNYEAQQDKSGLPNDRFSAERPEGSISTLTIQRTEQRDSAMYRCASSPGIKADEQYFGPGTRLTVT.